This TCR beta chain was recovered during a study of blood T cell repertoires in COVID-19. Whole-study context: Researchers got acute and convalescent COVID-19 samples from the United States, Italy and Spain. PBMCs, B-cell-depleted T cells, or T cells provided the cDNA or gDNA that made up the material.

CDR3 length: 14 residues. The V gene lost 2 bases and the J gene lost 9 bases, with 14 bases spanning the gap. The V gene's germline CDR1 is MGHRA and CDR2 YSYEKL. A few counts support this clone. In the original processing: Nucleated cell counts were estimated from reference gene primer amplification. Measured with immunoSEQ multiplex PCR; TCRdb has only the in-frame clones, and not every one. The D gene and trimming were derived from the DNA, and the V and J assignments and clone size from that table. In the table there are some 120,000 clones, around 63% of which are singletons. The gene calls are TRBV4-1 and TRBJ1-5, with D possibly being TRBD1 (5 bases). The sample consisted of peripheral blood. The TCR originated in an older woman with acute or convalescent COVID-19. The CDR3 reads CASSQRSGSGPQHF. Here the CDR3 DNA reads TGCGCCAGCAGCCAACGATCAGGGTCGGGGCCCCAGCATTTT.